This note documents a single TCR beta chain sequence. Germline CDR1 and CDR2: SGHTA and FQGTGA. The V gene end was trimmed by 8 bases and the J gene end by 3 bases; junction bases not matched to a gene: 4. This CDR3 contains 13 residues. Source study methods: For nucleated cells, counts were estimated from reference gene primer amplification. TCRdb's copy holds only in-frame clones and misses some; the assay was immunoSEQ multiplex PCR. V and J calls and clone size are those listed in that table; D and trimming were worked out from the DNA. The sample lists 53,000 or so clones; 76% were seen once. The sample is drawn from a study of blood T cell repertoires in COVID-19. Background on the study: Collection of acute and convalescent COVID-19 samples took place in the United States, Italy and Spain. Nucleic acid was either cDNA or gDNA, and it came from T cells, B-cell-depleted T cells, or PBMCs.

The sequence came from a man aged 50-59 years with active or convalescent COVID-19. This sequence joins TRBV7-3 and TRBJ1-3, with 7 bases identical to TRBD1. The sequenced sample was peripheral blood. The CDR3 bases are TGTGCCAGCCAACAGGGGAGTGGAAACACCATATATTTT. Translation: CASQQGSGNTIYF. The full variable domain, in which reference TRBV7-3 and TRBJ1-3 provide the parts outside the CDR3, is GAGVSQTPSNKVTEKGKYVELRCDPISGHTALYWYRQSLGQGPEFLIYFQGTGAADDSGLPNDRFFAVRPEGSVSTLKIQRTERGDSAVYLCASQQGSGNTIYFGEGSWLTVV.